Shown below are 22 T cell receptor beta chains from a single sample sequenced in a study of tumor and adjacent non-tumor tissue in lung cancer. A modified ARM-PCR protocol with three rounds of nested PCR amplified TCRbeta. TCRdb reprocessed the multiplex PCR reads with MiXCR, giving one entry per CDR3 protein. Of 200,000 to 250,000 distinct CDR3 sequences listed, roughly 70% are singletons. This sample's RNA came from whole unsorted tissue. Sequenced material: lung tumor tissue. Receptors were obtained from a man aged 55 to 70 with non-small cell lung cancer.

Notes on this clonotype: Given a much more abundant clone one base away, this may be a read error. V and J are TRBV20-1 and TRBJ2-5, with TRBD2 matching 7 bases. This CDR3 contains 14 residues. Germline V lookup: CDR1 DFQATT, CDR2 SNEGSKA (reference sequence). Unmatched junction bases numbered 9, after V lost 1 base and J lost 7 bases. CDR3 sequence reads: CSARGGLPPATQYF. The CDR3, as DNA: TGCAGTGCTAGAGGGGGACTACCTCCAGCGACCCAGTACTTC.

CDR3 sequence reads: CSVSWGSGSTDTQYF. The CDR3 coding sequence is TGCAGTGTTAGTTGGGGAAGCGGGAGCACAGATACGCAGTATTTT. The V and J genes are TRBV20-1 and TRBJ2-3, with D possibly matching TRBD2 (6 bases). The V end was cut by 7 bases, the J end by 0 bases, with 17 bases between. This CDR3 is built from 15 residues. Germline CDR1 is DFQATT and CDR2 is SNEGSKA (reference sequence).

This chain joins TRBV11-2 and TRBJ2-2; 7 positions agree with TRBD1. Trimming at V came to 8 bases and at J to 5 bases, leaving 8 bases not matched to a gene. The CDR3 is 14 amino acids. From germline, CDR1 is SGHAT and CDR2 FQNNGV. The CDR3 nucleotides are TGTGCCAGCTCGACAGGGATAATTACCGGGGAGCTGTTTTTT. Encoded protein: CASSTGIITGELFF.

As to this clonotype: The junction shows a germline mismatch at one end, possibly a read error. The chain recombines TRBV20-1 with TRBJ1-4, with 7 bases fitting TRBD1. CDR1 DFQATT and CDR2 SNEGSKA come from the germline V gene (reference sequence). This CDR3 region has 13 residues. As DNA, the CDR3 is TGCAGTGCCAGAGAGGGGGCAAGGGAAAAACTGTTTTTT. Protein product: CSAREGAREKLFF.

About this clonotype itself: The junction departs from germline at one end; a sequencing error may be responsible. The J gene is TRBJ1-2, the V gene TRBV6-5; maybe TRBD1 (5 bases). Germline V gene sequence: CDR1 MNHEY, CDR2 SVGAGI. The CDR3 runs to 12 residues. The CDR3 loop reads CARSNQGGGYTF. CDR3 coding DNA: TGTGCCCGCAGTAACCAGGGAGGCGGTTACACCTTC.

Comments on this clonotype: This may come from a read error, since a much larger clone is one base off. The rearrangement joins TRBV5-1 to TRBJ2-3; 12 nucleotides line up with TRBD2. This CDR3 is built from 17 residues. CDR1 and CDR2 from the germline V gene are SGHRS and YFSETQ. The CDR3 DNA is TGCGCCAGCAGCTTGGCTTCTAGCGGGGGGGCACTGGATACGCGGTATTTT. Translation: CASSLASSGGALDTRYF.

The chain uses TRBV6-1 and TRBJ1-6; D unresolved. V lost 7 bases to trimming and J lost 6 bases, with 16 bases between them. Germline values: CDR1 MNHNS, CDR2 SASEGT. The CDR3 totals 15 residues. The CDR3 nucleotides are TGTGCCAGCAATCCCCGTAGGGAGGGTAATTCACCCCTCCACTTT. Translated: CASNPRREGNSPLHF.

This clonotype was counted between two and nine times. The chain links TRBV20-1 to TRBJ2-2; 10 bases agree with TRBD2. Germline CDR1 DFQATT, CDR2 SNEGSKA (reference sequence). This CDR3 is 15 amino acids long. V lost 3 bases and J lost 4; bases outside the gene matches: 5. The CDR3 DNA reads TGCAGTGCTAGCAGTAGCGGGGGGCTCACCGGGGAGCTGTTTTTT. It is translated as CSASSSGGLTGELFF.

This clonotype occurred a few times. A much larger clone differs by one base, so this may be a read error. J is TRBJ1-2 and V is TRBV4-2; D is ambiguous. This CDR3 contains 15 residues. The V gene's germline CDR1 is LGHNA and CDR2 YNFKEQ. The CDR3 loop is CVSSQDRSVGYGYTF. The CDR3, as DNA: TGTGTCAGCAGCCAAGATAGGTCGGTGGGCTATGGCTACACCTTC.

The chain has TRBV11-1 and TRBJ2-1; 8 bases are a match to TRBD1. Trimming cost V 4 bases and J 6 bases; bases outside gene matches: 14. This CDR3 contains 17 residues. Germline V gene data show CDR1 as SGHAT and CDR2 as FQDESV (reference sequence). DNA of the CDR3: TGTGCCAGCAGCTCCGGACAGGGAAAACTTAGGGGCAATGAGCAGTTCTTC. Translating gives CASSSGQGKLRGNEQFF.

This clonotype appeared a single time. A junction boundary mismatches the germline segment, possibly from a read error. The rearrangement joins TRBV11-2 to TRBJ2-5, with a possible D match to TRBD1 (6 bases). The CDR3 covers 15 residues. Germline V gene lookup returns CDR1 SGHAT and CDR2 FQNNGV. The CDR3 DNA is TGTGCCAACAGCTTAGAACAGACAGGACGGGAGACCCAGTACTTC. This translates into CANSLEQTGRETQYF.

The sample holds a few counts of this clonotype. CDR3 sequence (DNA): TGTGCCAGCAGAGACTATCGGCGGGATGGATACGAGCAGTACTTC. Amino acid sequence: CASRDYRRDGYEQYF. This chain connects TRBV28 to TRBJ2-7, with a weak D call TRBD2 (6 bases). Germline V gene data show CDR1 as MDHEN and CDR2 as SYDVKM. CDR3 length: 15 residues. Trimming removed 6 bases at V and 4 bases at J, with 19 bases between.

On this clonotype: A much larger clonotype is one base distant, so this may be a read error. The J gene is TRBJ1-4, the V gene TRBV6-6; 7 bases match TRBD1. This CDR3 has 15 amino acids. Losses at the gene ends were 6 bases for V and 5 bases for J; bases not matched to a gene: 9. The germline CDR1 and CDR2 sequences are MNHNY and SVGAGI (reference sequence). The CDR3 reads CASRAPGQSNEKLFF. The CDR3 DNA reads TGTGCCAGCAGAGCGCCGGGACAGTCAAATGAAAAACTGTTTTTT.

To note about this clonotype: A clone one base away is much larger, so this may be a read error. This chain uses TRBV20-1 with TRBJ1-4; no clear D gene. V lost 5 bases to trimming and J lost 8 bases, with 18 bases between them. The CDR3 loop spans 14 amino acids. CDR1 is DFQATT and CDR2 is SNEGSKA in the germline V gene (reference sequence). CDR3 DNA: TGCAGTGCTGGAAACCGGGCTGGGAAGGAAAAACTGTTTTTT. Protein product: CSAGNRAGKEKLFF.

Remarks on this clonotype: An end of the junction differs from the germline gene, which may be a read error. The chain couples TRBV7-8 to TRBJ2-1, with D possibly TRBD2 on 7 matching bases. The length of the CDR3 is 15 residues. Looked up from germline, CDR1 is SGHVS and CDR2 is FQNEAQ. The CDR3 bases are TGTGACAGCAGCTTTGGGAGGGGGGCCTACAATGAGCAGTTCTTC. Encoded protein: CDSSFGRGAYNEQFF.

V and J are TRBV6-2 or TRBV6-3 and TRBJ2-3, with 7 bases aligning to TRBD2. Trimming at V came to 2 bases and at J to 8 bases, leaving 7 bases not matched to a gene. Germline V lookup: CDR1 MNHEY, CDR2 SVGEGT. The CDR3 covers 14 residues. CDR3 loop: CASSYAGASGTQYF. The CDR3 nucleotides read TGTGCCAGCAGTTACGCGGGAGCGAGTGGTACGCAGTATTTT.

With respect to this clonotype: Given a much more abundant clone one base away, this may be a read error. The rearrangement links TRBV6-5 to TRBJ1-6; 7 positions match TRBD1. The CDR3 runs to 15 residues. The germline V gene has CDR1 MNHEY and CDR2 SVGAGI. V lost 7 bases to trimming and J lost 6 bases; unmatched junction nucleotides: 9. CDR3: CASITTGTVNSPLHF. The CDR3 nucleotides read TGTGCCAGCATCACAACCGGGACAGTTAATTCACCCCTCCACTTT.

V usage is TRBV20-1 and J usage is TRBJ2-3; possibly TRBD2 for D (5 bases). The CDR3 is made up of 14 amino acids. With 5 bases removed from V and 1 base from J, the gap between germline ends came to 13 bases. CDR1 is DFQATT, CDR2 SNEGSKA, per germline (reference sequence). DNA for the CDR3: TGCAGTGCTTTTGATAGCGTGGGCACAGATACGCAGTATTTT. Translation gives CSAFDSVGTDTQYF.

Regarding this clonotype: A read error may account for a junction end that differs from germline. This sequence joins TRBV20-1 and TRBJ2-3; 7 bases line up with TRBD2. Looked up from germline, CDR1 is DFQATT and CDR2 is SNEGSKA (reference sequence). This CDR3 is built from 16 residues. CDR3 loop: CSARDPWTGGTDTQYF. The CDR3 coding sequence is TGTAGTGCTAGGGATCCTTGGACGGGAGGTACAGATACGCAGTATTTT.

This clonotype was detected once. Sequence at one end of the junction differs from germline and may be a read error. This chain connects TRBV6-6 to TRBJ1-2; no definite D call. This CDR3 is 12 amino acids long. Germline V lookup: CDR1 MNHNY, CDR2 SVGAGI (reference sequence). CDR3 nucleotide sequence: TGTGCCACCCGAGAACAGAACTATGGCTATACCTTC. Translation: CATREQNYGYTF.

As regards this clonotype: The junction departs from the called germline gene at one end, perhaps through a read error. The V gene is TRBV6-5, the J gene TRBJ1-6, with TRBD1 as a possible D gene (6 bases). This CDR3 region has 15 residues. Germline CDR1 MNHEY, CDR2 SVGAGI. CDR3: CASSKDRPYNSPLQF. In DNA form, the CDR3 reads TGTGCCAGCAGCAAGGACAGACCCTATAATTCACCCCTCCAGTTT.

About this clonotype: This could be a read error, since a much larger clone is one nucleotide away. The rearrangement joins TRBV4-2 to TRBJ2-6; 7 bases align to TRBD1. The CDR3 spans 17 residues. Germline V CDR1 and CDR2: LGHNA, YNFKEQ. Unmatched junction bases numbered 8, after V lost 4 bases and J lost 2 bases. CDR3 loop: CASSRGTGTAGANVLTF. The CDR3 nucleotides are TGTGCCAGCAGCCGAGGGACCGGGACAGCTGGGGCCAACGTCCTGACTTTC.